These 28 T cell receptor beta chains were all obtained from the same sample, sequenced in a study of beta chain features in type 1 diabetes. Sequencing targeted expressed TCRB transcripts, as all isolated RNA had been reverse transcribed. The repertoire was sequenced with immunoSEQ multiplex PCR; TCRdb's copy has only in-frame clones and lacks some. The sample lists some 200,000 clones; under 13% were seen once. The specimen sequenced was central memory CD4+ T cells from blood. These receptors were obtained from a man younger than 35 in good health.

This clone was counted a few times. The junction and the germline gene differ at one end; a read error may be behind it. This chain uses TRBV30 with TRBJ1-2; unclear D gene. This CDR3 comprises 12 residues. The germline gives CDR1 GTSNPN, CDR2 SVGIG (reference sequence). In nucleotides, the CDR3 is TGTGCCGGGAGAGATAAGAACTATGGCTACACCTTC. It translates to CAGRDKNYGYTF. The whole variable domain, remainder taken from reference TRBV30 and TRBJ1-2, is SQTIHQWPATLVQPVGSPLSLECTVEGTSNPNLYWYRQAAGRGLQLLFYSVGIGQISSEVPQNLSASRPQDRQFILSSKKLLLSDSGFYLCAGRDKNYGYTFGSGTRLTVV.

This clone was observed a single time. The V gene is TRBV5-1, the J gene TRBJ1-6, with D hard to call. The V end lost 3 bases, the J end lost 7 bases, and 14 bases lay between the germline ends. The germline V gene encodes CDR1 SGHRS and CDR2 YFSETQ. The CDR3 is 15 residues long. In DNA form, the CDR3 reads TGCGCCAGCAGCTCCTCCGGCGGGGAAAATTCACCCCTCCACTTT. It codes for CASSSSGGENSPLHF.

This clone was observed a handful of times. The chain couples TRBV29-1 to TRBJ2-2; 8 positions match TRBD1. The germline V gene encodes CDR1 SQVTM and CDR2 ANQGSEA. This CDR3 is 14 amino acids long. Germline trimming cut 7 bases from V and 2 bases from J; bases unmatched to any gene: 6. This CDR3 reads CSGPGQANTGELFF. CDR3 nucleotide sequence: TGCAGCGGTCCGGGACAGGCAAACACCGGGGAGCTGTTTTTT.

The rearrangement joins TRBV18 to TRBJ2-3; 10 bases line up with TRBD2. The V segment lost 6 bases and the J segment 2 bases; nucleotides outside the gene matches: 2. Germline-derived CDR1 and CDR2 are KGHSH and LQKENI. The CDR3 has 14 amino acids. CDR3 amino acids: CASSGTSDTDTQYF. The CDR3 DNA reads TGTGCCAGCTCTGGGACTAGCGACACAGATACGCAGTATTTT.

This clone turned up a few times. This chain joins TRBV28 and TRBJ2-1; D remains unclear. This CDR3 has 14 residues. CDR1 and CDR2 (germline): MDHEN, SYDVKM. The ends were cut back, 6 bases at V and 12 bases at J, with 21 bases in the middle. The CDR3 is CASSLPGFTISQFF. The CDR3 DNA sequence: TGTGCCAGCAGCCTCCCGGGTTTTACAATTTCGCAGTTCTTC.

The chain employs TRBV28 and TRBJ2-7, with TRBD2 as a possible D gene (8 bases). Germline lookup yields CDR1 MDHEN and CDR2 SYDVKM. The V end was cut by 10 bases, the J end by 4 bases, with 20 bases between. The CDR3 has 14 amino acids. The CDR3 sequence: CAIDRATGGYEQYF. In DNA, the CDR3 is TGTGCCATAGACAGGGCAACGGGAGGGTACGAGCAGTACTTC.

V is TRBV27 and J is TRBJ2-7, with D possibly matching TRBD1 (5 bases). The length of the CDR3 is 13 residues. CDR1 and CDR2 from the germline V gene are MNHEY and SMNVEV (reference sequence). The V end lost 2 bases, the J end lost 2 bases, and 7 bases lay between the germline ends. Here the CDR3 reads CASSLGRAYEQYF. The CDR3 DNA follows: TGTGCCAGCAGTTTAGGCAGGGCCTACGAGCAGTACTTC.

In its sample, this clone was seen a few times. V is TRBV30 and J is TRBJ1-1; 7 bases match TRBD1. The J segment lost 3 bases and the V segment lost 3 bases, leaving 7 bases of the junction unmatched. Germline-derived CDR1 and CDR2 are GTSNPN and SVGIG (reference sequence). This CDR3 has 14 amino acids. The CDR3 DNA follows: TGTGCCTGGAGGGGGGACAGTTGGTACACTGAAGCTTTCTTT. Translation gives CAWRGDSWYTEAFF.

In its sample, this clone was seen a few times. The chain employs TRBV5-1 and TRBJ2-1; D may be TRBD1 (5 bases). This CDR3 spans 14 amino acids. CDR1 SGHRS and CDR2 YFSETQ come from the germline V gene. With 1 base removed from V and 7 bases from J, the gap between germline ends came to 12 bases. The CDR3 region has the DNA TGCGCCAGCAGCTTGCTAACAGGCCAAAATGAGCAGTTCTTC. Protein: CASSLLTGQNEQFF.

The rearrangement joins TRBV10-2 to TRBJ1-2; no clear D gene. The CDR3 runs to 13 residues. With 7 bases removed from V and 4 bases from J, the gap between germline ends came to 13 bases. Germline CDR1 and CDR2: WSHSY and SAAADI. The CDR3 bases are TGCGCCAGCACGGGCGGCCAAGGCTATGGCTACACCTTC. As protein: CASTGGQGYGYTF.

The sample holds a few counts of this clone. CDR3 residues: CASSRMRAGTEAFF. CDR3 DNA: TGTGCCAGCAGTCGAATGAGGGCTGGCACTGAAGCTTTCTTT. The V call is TRBV27, the J call TRBJ1-1; D is unresolved. CDR1 and CDR2 (germline): MNHEY, SMNVEV (reference sequence). The V end lost 5 bases, the J end lost 4 bases, and 14 bases lay between the germline ends. The CDR3 has 14 residues.

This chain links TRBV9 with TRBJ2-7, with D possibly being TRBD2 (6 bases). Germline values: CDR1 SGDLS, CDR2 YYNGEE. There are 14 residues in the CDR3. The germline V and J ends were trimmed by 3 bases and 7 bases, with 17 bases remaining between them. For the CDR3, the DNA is TGTGCCAGCAGCGCGCAAGGGTCCCGGGGGGAGCAGTACTTC. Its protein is CASSAQGSRGEQYF.

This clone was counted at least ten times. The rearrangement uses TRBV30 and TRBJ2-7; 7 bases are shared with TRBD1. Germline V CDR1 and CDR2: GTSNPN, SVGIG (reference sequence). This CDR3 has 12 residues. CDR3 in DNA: TGTGCGACCGACAGGGACTCCTACGAGCAGTACTTC. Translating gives CATDRDSYEQYF.

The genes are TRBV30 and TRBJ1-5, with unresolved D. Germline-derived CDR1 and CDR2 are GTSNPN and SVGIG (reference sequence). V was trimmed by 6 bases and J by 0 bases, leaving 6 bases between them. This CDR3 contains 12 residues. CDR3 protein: CACKISNQPQHF. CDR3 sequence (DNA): TGTGCCTGTAAGATTAGCAATCAGCCCCAGCATTTT.

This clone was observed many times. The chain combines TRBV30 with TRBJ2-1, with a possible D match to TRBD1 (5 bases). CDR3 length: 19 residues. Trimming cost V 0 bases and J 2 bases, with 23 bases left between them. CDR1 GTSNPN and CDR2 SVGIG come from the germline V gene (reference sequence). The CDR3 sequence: CAWSVPRQGISWAYNEQFF. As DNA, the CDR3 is TGTGCCTGGAGTGTACCCCGGCAGGGCATCAGCTGGGCCTACAATGAGCAGTTCTTC.

The CDR3 nucleotides read TGTGCCAGCAGCACGCGGACAGGGGGGCGCTACAATGAGCAGTTCTTC. This translates into CASSTRTGGRYNEQFF. The genes are TRBV7-8 and TRBJ2-1; TRBD1 matches at 10 bases. V lost 5 bases to trimming and J lost 3 bases; unmatched junction nucleotides: 7. Per germline, CDR1 SGHVS and CDR2 FQNEAQ. This CDR3 is built from 16 residues.

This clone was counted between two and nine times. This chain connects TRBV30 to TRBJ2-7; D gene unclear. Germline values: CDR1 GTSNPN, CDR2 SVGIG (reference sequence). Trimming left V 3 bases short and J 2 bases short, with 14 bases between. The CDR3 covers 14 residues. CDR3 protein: CAWRRYYATYEQYF. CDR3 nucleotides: TGTGCCTGGAGAAGGTACTACGCTACCTACGAGCAGTACTTC.

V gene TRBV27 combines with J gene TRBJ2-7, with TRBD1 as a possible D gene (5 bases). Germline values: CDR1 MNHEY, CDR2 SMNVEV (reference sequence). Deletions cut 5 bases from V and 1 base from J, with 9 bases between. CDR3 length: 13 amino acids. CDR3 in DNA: TGTGCCAGCAGTAGGACATTTTCCTACGAGCAGTACTTC. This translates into CASSRTFSYEQYF.

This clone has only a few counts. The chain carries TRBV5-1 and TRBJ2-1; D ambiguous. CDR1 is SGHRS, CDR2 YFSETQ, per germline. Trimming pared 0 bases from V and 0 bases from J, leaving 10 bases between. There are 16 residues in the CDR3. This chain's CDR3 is CASSLVPVSSYNEQFF. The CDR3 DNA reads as TGCGCCAGCAGCTTGGTACCGGTAAGCTCCTACAATGAGCAGTTCTTC.

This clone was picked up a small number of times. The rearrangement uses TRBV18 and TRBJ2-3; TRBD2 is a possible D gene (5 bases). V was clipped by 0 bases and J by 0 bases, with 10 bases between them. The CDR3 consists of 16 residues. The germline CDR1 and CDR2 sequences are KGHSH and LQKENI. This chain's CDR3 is CASSPPRGISTDTQYF. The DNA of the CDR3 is TGTGCCAGCTCACCACCGAGAGGGATCAGCACAGATACGCAGTATTTT.

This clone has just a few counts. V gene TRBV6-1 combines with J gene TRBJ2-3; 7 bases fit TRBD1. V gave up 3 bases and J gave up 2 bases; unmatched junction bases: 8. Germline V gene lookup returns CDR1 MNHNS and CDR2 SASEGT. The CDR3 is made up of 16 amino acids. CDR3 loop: CASSDGRGGSTDTQYF. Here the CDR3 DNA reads TGTGCCAGCAGTGACGGTCGAGGGGGCTCCACAGATACGCAGTATTTT.

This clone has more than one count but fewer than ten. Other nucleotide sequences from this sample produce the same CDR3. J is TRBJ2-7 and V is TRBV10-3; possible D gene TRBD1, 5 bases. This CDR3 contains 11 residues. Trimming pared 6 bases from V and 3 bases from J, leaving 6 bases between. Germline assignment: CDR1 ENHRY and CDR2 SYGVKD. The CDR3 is CAISDSYEQYF. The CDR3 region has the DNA TGTGCCATCAGCGACAGCTACGAGCAGTACTTC.

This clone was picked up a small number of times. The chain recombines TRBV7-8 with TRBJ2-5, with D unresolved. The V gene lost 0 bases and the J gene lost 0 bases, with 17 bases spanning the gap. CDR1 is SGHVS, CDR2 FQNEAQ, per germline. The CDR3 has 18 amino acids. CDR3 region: CASSLASLQWSNQETQYF. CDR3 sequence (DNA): TGTGCCAGCAGCTTAGCCTCTCTACAGTGGTCCAACCAAGAGACCCAGTACTTC.

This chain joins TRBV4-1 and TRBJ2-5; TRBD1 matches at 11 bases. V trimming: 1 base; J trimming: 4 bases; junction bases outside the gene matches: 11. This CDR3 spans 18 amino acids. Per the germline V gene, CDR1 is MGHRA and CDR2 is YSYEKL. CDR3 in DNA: TGCGCCAGCAGCCAAGGGCGTAACTCCGGGACAGGGGGAGAGACCCAGTACTTC. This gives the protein CASSQGRNSGTGGETQYF.

The CDR3 is CASSLVPLAGYEQYF. DNA of the CDR3: TGTGCCAGCAGCTTAGTTCCGCTAGCGGGGTACGAGCAGTACTTC. The rearrangement joins TRBV7-2 to TRBJ2-7, with 9 bases matching TRBD2. The CDR3 is 15 amino acids. V was pared by 1 base and J by 4 bases, with 5 bases of the junction left unmatched. Germline V CDR1 and CDR2: SGHTA, FQGNSA.

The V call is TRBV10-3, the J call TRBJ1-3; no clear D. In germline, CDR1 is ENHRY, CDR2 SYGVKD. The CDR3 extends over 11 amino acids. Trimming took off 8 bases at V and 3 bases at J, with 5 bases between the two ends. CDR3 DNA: TGTGCCATCGGGAGTGGAAACACCATATATTTT. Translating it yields CAIGSGNTIYF.

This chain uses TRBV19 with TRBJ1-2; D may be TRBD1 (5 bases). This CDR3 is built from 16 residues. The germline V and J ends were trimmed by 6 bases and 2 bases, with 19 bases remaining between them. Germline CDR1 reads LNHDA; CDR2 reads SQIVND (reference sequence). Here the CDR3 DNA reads TGTGCCAGTAGCCGACTCGGGACCCAGGGCAACTATGGCTACACCTTC. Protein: CASSRLGTQGNYGYTF.

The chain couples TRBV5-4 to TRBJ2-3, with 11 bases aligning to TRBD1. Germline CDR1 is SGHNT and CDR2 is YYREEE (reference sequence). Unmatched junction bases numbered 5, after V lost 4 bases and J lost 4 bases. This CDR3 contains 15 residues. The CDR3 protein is CASSPGQGGADTQYF. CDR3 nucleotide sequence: TGTGCCAGCAGCCCGGGACAGGGGGGGGCAGATACGCAGTATTTT.